This T cell receptor (beta chain) was profiled in a study of CD8+ T cells in alopecia areata. The sample's treatment: oral pan-JAK inhibitor, 5-10 mg twice daily. Germline assignment: CDR1 MGHRA and CDR2 YSYEKL. V lost 1 base and J 7 bases, leaving 8 bases between the germline ends. The CDR3 runs 13 residues. RNA, once extracted, was reverse transcribed into cDNA for use as the sequencing template. Sequenced by immunoSEQ multiplex PCR; TCRdb stores in-frame clones only, minus some. The table lists fewer than 350,000 clones, 55% to 70% of them singletons. Sequences were derived from CD4+ T cells sorted from blood, sampled at week 24, from a patient treated with tofacitinib. This sequence joins TRBV4-1 and TRBJ2-1; D call uncertain. The sequence was obtained from a human donor with alopecia areata. The chain's CDR3 is CASSQGTGNEQFF. The CDR3 DNA reads TGCGCCAGCAGCCAAGGGACGGGTAATGAGCAGTTCTTC.